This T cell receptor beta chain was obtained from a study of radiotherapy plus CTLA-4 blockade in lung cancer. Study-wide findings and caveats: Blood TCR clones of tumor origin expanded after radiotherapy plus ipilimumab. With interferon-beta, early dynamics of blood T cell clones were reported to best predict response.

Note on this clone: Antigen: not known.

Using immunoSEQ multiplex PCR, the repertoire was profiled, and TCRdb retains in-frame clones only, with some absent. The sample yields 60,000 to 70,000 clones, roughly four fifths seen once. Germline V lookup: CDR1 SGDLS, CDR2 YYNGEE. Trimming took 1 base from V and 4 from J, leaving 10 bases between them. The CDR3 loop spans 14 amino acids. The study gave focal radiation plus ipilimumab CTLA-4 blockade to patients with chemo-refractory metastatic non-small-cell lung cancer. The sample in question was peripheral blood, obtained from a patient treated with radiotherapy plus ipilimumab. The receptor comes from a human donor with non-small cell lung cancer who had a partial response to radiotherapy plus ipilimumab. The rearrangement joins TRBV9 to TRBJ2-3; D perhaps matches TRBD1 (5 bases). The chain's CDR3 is CASSVQGFADTQYF. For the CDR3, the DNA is TGTGCCAGCAGCGTACAGGGTTTTGCAGATACGCAGTATTTT.